These T cell receptor beta chains were read from a single sample in a study of blood T cells in healthy people across ages. TCRdb re-derived calls from the 5' RACE reads in MiXCR, one entry per CDR3 protein. Among about 680,000 distinct CDR3 sequences listed, roughly 50% were seen once. The specimen sequenced was blood. The receptors derive from an older woman in good health. The CDR3 runs from the conserved cysteine through the conserved F or W. The D gene is left open where the match is weak. Not every row has a clone size; where given, it reads once, few, many or a size class.

clone size: .
V gene: TRBV7-2
J gene: TRBJ2-7
D gene: TRBD1
CDR3 protein: CASSMGTGAALYEQYF
CDR3 DNA: TGTGCCAGCAGCATGGGGACAGGGGCCGCACTATACGAGCAGTACTTC

clone size: .
V gene: TRBV7-3
J gene: TRBJ2-3
D gene: .
CDR3 protein: CASSLEGSSTDTQYF
CDR3 DNA: TGTGCCAGCAGCCTAGAGGGTTCCAGCACAGATACGCAGTATTTT

clone size: .
V gene: TRBV28
J gene: TRBJ2-1
D gene: TRBD2
CDR3 protein: CASSLSRGGVLSYNEQFF
CDR3 DNA: TGTGCCAGCAGTTTATCGCGGGGGGGAGTCCTCTCCTACAATGAGCAGTTCTTC

clone size: .
V gene: TRBV12-3/TRBV12-4
J gene: TRBJ2-3
D gene: .
CDR3 protein: CASSPQGARLDTQYF
CDR3 DNA: TGTGCCAGCAGTCCCCAAGGAGCCCGCCTTGATACGCAGTATTTT

clone size: few
V gene: TRBV9
J gene: TRBJ2-7
D gene: .
CDR3 protein: CASSAVTDTYEQYF
CDR3 DNA: TGTGCCAGCAGCGCGGTGACAGACACCTACGAGCAGTACTTC

clone size: .
V gene: TRBV6-2/TRBV6-3
J gene: TRBJ1-2
D gene: .
CDR3 protein: CASLKTGGYGYTF
CDR3 DNA: TGTGCCAGCTTGAAGACAGGTGGCTATGGCTACACCTTC

clone size: .
V gene: TRBV6-5
J gene: TRBJ1-5
D gene: TRBD1
CDR3 protein: CASRYTGQTSNQPQHF
CDR3 DNA: TGTGCCAGCAGATACACGGGACAGACTAGTAATCAGCCCCAGCATTTT

clone size: .
V gene: TRBV7-2
J gene: TRBJ2-7
D gene: .
CDR3 protein: CASSLDLAGFYEQYF
CDR3 DNA: TGTGCCAGCAGCTTAGATTTGGCGGGATTCTACGAGCAGTACTTC

clone size: few
V gene: TRBV4-2
J gene: TRBJ2-5
D gene: TRBD1
CDR3 protein: CASSQETGLDFGSYF
CDR3 DNA: TGTGCCAGCAGCCAAGAGACAGGGTTGGATTTTGGTTCGTACTTC

clone size: .
V gene: TRBV3-1
J gene: TRBJ2-5
D gene: .
CDR3 protein: CASSQGQTPGTQYF
CDR3 DNA: TGTGCCAGCAGCCAAGGACAGACCCCTGGGACCCAGTACTTC

clone size: few
V gene: TRBV5-6
J gene: TRBJ2-1
D gene: TRBD2
CDR3 protein: CASSSPGTSDFGEQFF
CDR3 DNA: TGTGCCAGCAGCTCGCCCGGGACTAGCGATTTCGGGGAGCAGTTCTTC

clone size: .
V gene: TRBV6-2/TRBV6-3
J gene: TRBJ2-7
D gene: .
CDR3 protein: CASRPTHEGGYISYEQYF
CDR3 DNA: TGTGCCAGCAGACCCACCCACGAAGGAGGGTACATCTCCTACGAGCAGTACTTC

clone size: few
V gene: TRBV7-9
J gene: TRBJ2-1
D gene: .
CDR3 protein: CASSERSYNEQFF
CDR3 DNA: TGTGCCAGCTCCGAAAGGTCCTACAATGAGCAGTTCTTC

clone size: once
V gene: TRBV3-1
J gene: TRBJ2-2
D gene: .
CDR3 protein: CASSHLSTGELFF
CDR3 DNA: TGTGCCAGCAGCCATCTCAGCACCGGGGAGCTGTTTTTT

clone size: few
V gene: TRBV5-1
J gene: TRBJ1-2
D gene: .
CDR3 protein: CASSPDSVNYGYTF
CDR3 DNA: TGCGCCAGCAGCCCAGACAGTGTTAACTATGGCTACACCTTC

clone size: .
V gene: TRBV28
J gene: TRBJ2-7
D gene: .
CDR3 protein: CASRLGAGEQYF
CDR3 DNA: TGTGCCAGCAGGTTAGGGGCAGGCGAGCAGTACTTC

clone size: few
V gene: TRBV29-1
J gene: TRBJ2-5
D gene: TRBD1
CDR3 protein: CSALKTGGRQETQYF
CDR3 DNA: TGCAGCGCGCTAAAGACAGGGGGGCGCCAAGAGACCCAGTACTTC

clone size: .
V gene: TRBV7-2
J gene: TRBJ2-1
D gene: TRBD1
CDR3 protein: CASSPETGGNEQFF
CDR3 DNA: TGTGCCAGCAGCCCCGAGACAGGGGGGAATGAGCAGTTCTTC

clone size: .
V gene: TRBV25-1
J gene: TRBJ1-2
D gene: .
CDR3 protein: CASSVGPYGYTF
CDR3 DNA: TGTGCCAGCAGTGTAGGACCTTATGGCTACACCTTC

clone size: once
V gene: TRBV7-8
J gene: TRBJ2-7
D gene: .
CDR3 protein: CAGSLEIAGETYEQYF
CDR3 DNA: TGTGCCGGCAGCCTCGAAATCGCAGGAGAGACCTACGAGCAGTACTTC

clone size: few
V gene: TRBV20-1
J gene: TRBJ2-7
D gene: TRBD1
CDR3 protein: CSASRDSSEQYF
CDR3 DNA: TGCAGTGCTAGTCGGGACAGTTCCGAGCAGTACTTC

clone size: .
V gene: TRBV6-1
J gene: TRBJ2-5
D gene: .
CDR3 protein: CASSENSETQYF
CDR3 DNA: TGTGCCAGCAGTGAGAATTCAGAGACCCAGTACTTC

clone size: .
V gene: TRBV12-3/TRBV12-4
J gene: TRBJ1-4
D gene: .
CDR3 protein: CASSPGTPQDEKLFF
CDR3 DNA: TGTGCCAGCAGTCCGGGGACGCCCCAGGATGAAAAACTGTTTTTT

clone size: .
V gene: TRBV20-1
J gene: TRBJ2-1
D gene: .
CDR3 protein: CSARLSNNEQFF
CDR3 DNA: TGCAGTGCTAGGCTATCGAACAATGAGCAGTTCTTC

clone size: once
V gene: TRBV30
J gene: TRBJ1-5
D gene: .
CDR3 protein: CAWSDPAGAGPQHF
CDR3 DNA: TGTGCCTGGAGTGACCCGGCCGGGGCTGGGCCCCAGCATTTT

clone size: few
V gene: TRBV5-1
J gene: TRBJ1-4
D gene: TRBD1
CDR3 protein: CASSSLPRQGYTVNEKLFF
CDR3 DNA: TGCGCCAGCAGCTCCCTACCCAGACAGGGGTATACGGTTAATGAAAAACTGTTTTTT

clone size: many
V gene: TRBV4-3
J gene: TRBJ2-4
D gene: .
CDR3 protein: CASSHYTGTVTKNIQYF
CDR3 DNA: TGCGCCAGCAGCCACTACACCGGAACGGTAACCAAAAACATTCAGTACTTC

clone size: .
V gene: TRBV15
J gene: TRBJ2-1
D gene: TRBD2
CDR3 protein: CATCRTNPGLAVNEQFF
CDR3 DNA: TGTGCCACCTGCAGGACGAACCCCGGACTAGCGGTGAATGAGCAGTTCTTC

clone size: .
V gene: TRBV20-1
J gene: TRBJ2-1
D gene: TRBD2
CDR3 protein: CSARDPSGFGGEQFF
CDR3 DNA: TGCAGTGCTAGAGACCCTAGCGGGTTTGGAGGTGAGCAGTTCTTC

clone size: .
V gene: TRBV28
J gene: TRBJ2-7
D gene: .
CDR3 protein: CASSGSAGGSYEQYF
CDR3 DNA: TGTGCCAGCAGTGGGTCGGCCGGCGGCTCCTACGAGCAGTACTTC

clone size: .
V gene: TRBV20-1
J gene: TRBJ2-7
D gene: TRBD1
CDR3 protein: CSARPGQEGREQYF
CDR3 DNA: TGCAGTGCTAGGCCGGGACAGGAGGGGCGCGAGCAGTACTTC

clone size: many
V gene: TRBV20-1
J gene: TRBJ2-3
D gene: TRBD2
CDR3 protein: CSASLSSGSADTQYF
CDR3 DNA: TGCAGTGCTAGTTTGTCCAGCGGGAGCGCAGATACGCAGTATTTT

clone size: .
V gene: TRBV20-1
J gene: TRBJ2-3
D gene: TRBD2
CDR3 protein: CSAGIPGLAGDTQYF
CDR3 DNA: TGCAGTGCTGGGATACCGGGACTAGCGGGAGATACGCAGTATTTT

clone size: few
V gene: TRBV5-6
J gene: TRBJ2-1
D gene: TRBD1
CDR3 protein: CASSYRDRAPNEQFF
CDR3 DNA: TGTGCCAGCAGCTACCGGGACAGGGCCCCCAATGAGCAGTTCTTC

clone size: .
V gene: TRBV7-2
J gene: TRBJ2-1
D gene: TRBD2
CDR3 protein: CASRPSGDSYNEQFF
CDR3 DNA: TGTGCCAGCAGACCTAGCGGGGACTCCTACAATGAGCAGTTCTTC

clone size: .
V gene: TRBV27
J gene: TRBJ1-2
D gene: TRBD1
CDR3 protein: CASSSYRDRGGYTF
CDR3 DNA: TGTGCCAGCAGTTCTTACCGGGACAGGGGTGGCTACACCTTC

clone size: .
V gene: TRBV28
J gene: TRBJ2-3
D gene: .
CDR3 protein: CASGTGNPDTQYF
CDR3 DNA: TGTGCCAGCGGAACAGGGAACCCAGATACGCAGTATTTT

clone size: .
V gene: TRBV4-3
J gene: TRBJ2-3
D gene: TRBD2
CDR3 protein: CASSQDGTSGSTDTQYF
CDR3 DNA: TGCGCCAGCAGCCAAGACGGGACTAGCGGAAGCACAGATACGCAGTATTTT

clone size: .
V gene: TRBV7-2
J gene: TRBJ1-2
D gene: .
CDR3 protein: CASSLARENYGYTF
CDR3 DNA: TGTGCCAGCAGCTTAGCCCGGGAGAACTATGGCTACACCTTC

clone size: few
V gene: TRBV5-1
J gene: TRBJ2-3
D gene: .
CDR3 protein: CASSLRDSPDTQYF
CDR3 DNA: TGCGCCAGCAGCTTGCGTGACAGCCCAGATACGCAGTATTTT

clone size: .
V gene: TRBV20-1
J gene: TRBJ2-7
D gene: .
CDR3 protein: CSAEVSYEQYF
CDR3 DNA: TGCAGTGCTGAGGTATCTTACGAGCAGTACTTC

clone size: .
V gene: TRBV20-1
J gene: TRBJ2-3
D gene: .
CDR3 protein: CSARVGRSSDAQYF
CDR3 DNA: TGCAGTGCTAGAGTGGGGCGCTCGTCAGATGCGCAGTATTTT

clone size: few
V gene: TRBV11-1
J gene: TRBJ2-1
D gene: .
CDR3 protein: CASSLQHNEQFF
CDR3 DNA: TGTGCCAGCAGCCTACAACACAATGAGCAGTTCTTC

clone size: few
V gene: TRBV2
J gene: TRBJ2-5
D gene: TRBD1
CDR3 protein: CASSETGFQETQYF
CDR3 DNA: TGTGCCAGCAGTGAGACAGGGTTCCAAGAGACCCAGTACTTC

clone size: .
V gene: TRBV4-3
J gene: TRBJ2-1
D gene: .
CDR3 protein: CASSQGSSTSYNEQFF
CDR3 DNA: TGCGCCAGCAGCCAAGGTTCTAGTACCTCCTACAATGAGCAGTTCTTC

clone size: many
V gene: TRBV27
J gene: TRBJ1-2
D gene: .
CDR3 protein: CASSPNEAGNYGYTF
CDR3 DNA: TGTGCCAGCAGTCCGAACGAGGCGGGGAACTATGGCTACACCTTC

clone size: .
V gene: TRBV7-2
J gene: TRBJ2-1
D gene: .
CDR3 protein: CASRKAGEQFF
CDR3 DNA: TGTGCCAGCAGAAAAGCGGGTGAGCAGTTCTTC

clone size: .
V gene: TRBV9
J gene: TRBJ2-2
D gene: TRBD1
CDR3 protein: CASSVAGQGITGELFF
CDR3 DNA: TGTGCCAGCAGCGTAGCGGGACAGGGGATTACCGGGGAGCTGTTTTTT

clone size: once
V gene: TRBV7-9
J gene: TRBJ2-5
D gene: TRBD1
CDR3 protein: CASSTWDSQETQYF
CDR3 DNA: TGTGCCAGCAGCACCTGGGACAGCCAAGAGACCCAGTACTTC

clone size: .
V gene: TRBV5-1
J gene: TRBJ1-6
D gene: TRBD1
CDR3 protein: CASSATGQRGGSSSYNSPLHF
CDR3 DNA: TGCGCCAGCAGCGCTACGGGACAGCGAGGCGGATCCAGCTCCTATAATTCACCCCTCCACTTT

clone size: few
V gene: TRBV20-1
J gene: TRBJ2-3
D gene: .
CDR3 protein: CSARVSGIRTDTQYF
CDR3 DNA: TGCAGTGCTAGAGTGAGCGGAATAAGAACAGATACGCAGTATTTT

clone size: .
V gene: TRBV5-4
J gene: TRBJ2-5
D gene: .
CDR3 protein: CASSLEPSETQYF
CDR3 DNA: TGTGCCAGCAGCTTGGAGCCGTCGGAGACCCAGTACTTC

clone size: few
V gene: TRBV20-1
J gene: TRBJ2-3
D gene: .
CDR3 protein: CSATTGSSSTDTQYF
CDR3 DNA: TGCAGTGCCACTACGGGATCCTCTAGCACAGATACGCAGTATTTT

clone size: once
V gene: TRBV9
J gene: TRBJ2-5
D gene: .
CDR3 protein: CASSVQGKGETQYF
CDR3 DNA: TGTGCCAGCAGCGTACAGGGGAAGGGCGAGACCCAGTACTTC

clone size: .
V gene: TRBV2
J gene: TRBJ2-2
D gene: TRBD1
CDR3 protein: CASSPDRGRGNTGELFF
CDR3 DNA: TGTGCCAGCAGTCCCGACAGGGGGCGCGGTAACACCGGGGAGCTGTTTTTT

clone size: .
V gene: TRBV25-1
J gene: TRBJ2-3
D gene: .
CDR3 protein: CASTGNTDTQYF
CDR3 DNA: TGTGCCAGCACGGGAAACACAGATACGCAGTATTTT

clone size: .
V gene: TRBV20-1
J gene: TRBJ1-2
D gene: .
CDR3 protein: CSARFTRPGSYGYTF
CDR3 DNA: TGCAGTGCTAGGTTCACGCGGCCAGGCTCGTATGGCTACACCTTC